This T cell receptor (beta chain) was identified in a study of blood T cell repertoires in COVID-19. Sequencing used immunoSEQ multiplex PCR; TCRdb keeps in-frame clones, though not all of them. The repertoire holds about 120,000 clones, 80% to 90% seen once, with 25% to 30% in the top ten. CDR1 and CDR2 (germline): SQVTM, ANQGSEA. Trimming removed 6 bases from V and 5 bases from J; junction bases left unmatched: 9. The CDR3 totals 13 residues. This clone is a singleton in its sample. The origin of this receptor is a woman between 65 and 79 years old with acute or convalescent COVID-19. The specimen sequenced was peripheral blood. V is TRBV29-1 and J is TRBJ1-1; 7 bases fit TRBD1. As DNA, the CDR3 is TGCAGCGTGGGGTCGGCAGGGGGGACTGAAGCTTTCTTT. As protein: CSVGSAGGTEAFF.